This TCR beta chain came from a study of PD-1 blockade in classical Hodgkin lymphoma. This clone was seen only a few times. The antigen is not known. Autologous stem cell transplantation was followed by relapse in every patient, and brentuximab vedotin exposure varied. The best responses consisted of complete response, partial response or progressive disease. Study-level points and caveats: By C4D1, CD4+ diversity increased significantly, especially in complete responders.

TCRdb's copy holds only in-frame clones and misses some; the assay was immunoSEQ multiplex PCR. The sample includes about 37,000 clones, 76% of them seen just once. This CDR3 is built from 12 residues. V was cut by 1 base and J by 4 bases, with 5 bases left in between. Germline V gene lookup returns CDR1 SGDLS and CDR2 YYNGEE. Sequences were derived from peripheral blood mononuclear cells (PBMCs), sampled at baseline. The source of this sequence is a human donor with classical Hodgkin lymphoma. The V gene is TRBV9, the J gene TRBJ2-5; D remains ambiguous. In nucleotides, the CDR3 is TGTGCCAGCAGCGTATTGGGAGAGACCCAGTACTTC. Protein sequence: CASSVLGETQYF.